This TCR beta chain was recorded in a study of post-analysis software for immune sequencing data. Regarding the study as a whole: Five or six TRBV segments, TRBV5-6, TRBV5-1 and TRBV20-1 among them, were found more frequent in patients than controls.

Included in the TCR beta cDNA libraries were unique molecular identifiers. One entry per CDR3 protein, called by TCRdb with MiXCR from the PCR reads. In the table there are under 900,000 distinct CDR3 sequences, about 57% of which are singletons. The V gene's germline CDR1 is SGHTA and CDR2 FQGNSA. Trimming took off 2 bases at V and 1 base at J, with 8 bases between the two ends. The CDR3 is made up of 14 amino acids. A remark on this clonotype: Its antigen remains unidentified.

The sample comprised blood. This clonotype originated in a girl aged 10 to 17 with multiple sclerosis. This sequence joins TRBV7-2 and TRBJ2-5; D is ambiguous. DNA for the CDR3: TGTGCCAGCAGCTTAAAGCAAATCCAAGAGACCCAGTACTTC. This gives the protein CASSLKQIQETQYF.